Below are 8 T cell receptor beta chains sequenced from a single sample in a study of T cell responses to AZD1222 COVID-19 vaccine. Data came from immunoSEQ multiplex PCR; TCRdb stores just in-frame clones and leaves some out. This table has 40,000 to 45,000 clones, over 70% appearing once. This material consisted of peripheral blood, taken on day 0 of AZD1222 vaccination. The receptors were gathered from an adult in good health.

The J gene is TRBJ1-6, the V gene TRBV18; D is undetermined. Deletions cut 6 bases from V and 1 base from J, with 10 bases between. This CDR3 contains 15 residues. Germline V CDR1 and CDR2: KGHSH, LQKENI. The CDR3 sequence is CASSPGDSYNSPLHF. In DNA form, the CDR3 reads TGTGCCAGCTCCCCGGGAGATTCCTATAATTCACCCCTCCACTTT.

The chain has TRBV7-9 and TRBJ2-5; no firm D call. The length of the CDR3 is 14 residues. Germline loops: CDR1 SEHNR, CDR2 FQNEAQ (reference sequence). The germline V and J ends were trimmed by 5 bases and 4 bases, with 14 bases remaining between them. The DNA for the CDR3 is TGTGCCAGCAGCCCCGCAGTAAAAAGAGAGACCCAGTACTTC. Its translation: CASSPAVKRETQYF.

The chain recombines TRBV11-1 with TRBJ1-1; D gene uncertain. The CDR3 consists of 11 residues. CDR1 and CDR2 from the germline V gene are SGHAT and FQDESV (reference sequence). The V and J ends lost 1 base and 7 bases respectively, with 4 bases between them. CDR3 nucleotide sequence: TGTGCCAGCAGCTTAGGACTTGAAGCTTTCTTT. The encoded protein is CASSLGLEAFF. Together with reference TRBV11-1 and TRBJ1-1, the CDR3 gives the full variable domain: EAEVAQSPRYKITEKSQAVAFWCDPISGHATLYWYRQILGQGPELLVQFQDESVVDDSQLPKDRFSAERLKGVDSTLKIQPAELGDSAMYLCASSLGLEAFFGQGTRLTVV.

V and J are TRBV11-2 and TRBJ2-2; 7 bases are a match to TRBD1. This CDR3 spans 15 amino acids. The V gene's germline CDR1 is SGHAT and CDR2 FQNNGV. The V and J ends lost 6 bases and 2 bases, in that order; junction bases with no gene match: 6. The CDR3 bases are TGTGCCAGCAGAACGACAGGGAAAAACACCGGGGAGCTGTTTTTT. It specifies CASRTTGKNTGELFF.

V gene TRBV28 combines with J gene TRBJ1-1; TRBD1 agrees at 10 bases. Germline V gives CDR1 MDHEN, CDR2 SYDVKM. Trimming removed 5 bases from V and 11 bases from J; junction bases left unmatched: 17. This CDR3 has 16 residues. CDR3 in DNA: TGTGCCAGCAGTCCTGTTACCGGGACAGGGGTTATGGTCGCTTTCTTT. Its protein product is CASSPVTGTGVMVAFF.

The gene calls are TRBV7-6 and TRBJ2-1; tentatively, D is TRBD2 (5 bases). The CDR3 runs 15 residues. V was trimmed by 3 bases and J by 2 bases, leaving 11 bases between them. Looked up from germline, CDR1 is SGHVS and CDR2 is FNYEAQ. The CDR3 loop reads CASSFSGPTYNEQFF. CDR3 DNA sequence: TGTGCCAGCAGCTTCAGCGGTCCTACCTACAATGAGCAGTTCTTC. The variable domain in full, with the rest retrieved from reference TRBV7-6 and TRBJ2-1, is GAGVSQSPRYKVTKRGQDVALRCDPISGHVSLYWYRQALGQGPEFLTYFNYEAQQDKSGLPNDRFSAERPEGSISTLTIQRTEQRDSAMYRCASSFSGPTYNEQFFGPGTRLTVL.

V is TRBV5-8 and J is TRBJ1-4; D may be TRBD1 (6 bases). The germline V gene has CDR1 SGHTS and CDR2 YDEGEE. This CDR3 contains 14 residues. V was clipped by 4 bases and J by 2 bases, with 9 bases between them. This chain's CDR3 is CASSRTATNEKLFF. The CDR3 nucleotides are TGTGCCAGCAGCAGGACAGCGACTAATGAAAAACTGTTTTTT.

This sequence joins TRBV15 and TRBJ1-5; the D gene is possibly TRBD1 (5 bases). The CDR3 runs to 12 residues. Deletions cut 8 bases from V and 8 bases from J, with 13 bases between. Germline assignment: CDR1 LNHNV and CDR2 YYDKDF (reference sequence). CDR3 residues: CATGGPVEPQHF. Written as DNA, the CDR3 is TGTGCCACCGGGGGTCCGGTTGAGCCCCAGCATTTT. Full variable domain (outside the CDR3, taken from reference TRBV15 and TRBJ1-5): DAMVIQNPRYQVTQFGKPVTLSCSQTLNHNVMYWYQQKSSQAPKLLFHYYDKDFNNEADTPDNFQSRRPNTSFCFLDIRSPGLGDTAMYLCATGGPVEPQHFGDGTRLSIL.